One sample yielded the 20 T cell receptor beta chains listed below, sequenced in a study of CXCR3-negative and CXCR3-positive naive CD8 T cells. UMI-labeled 5' RACE TRB cDNA libraries were prepared from the cells. No DNA is given; TCRdb re-called the 5' RACE reads and lists each CDR3 protein once. Its table records tens of thousands of distinct CDR3 sequences. Their cognate antigens are unknown. The study, taken as a whole, reports: When CXCR3-positive naive cells were set against CXCR3-negative naive cells, the former had more hydrophobic TRB CDR3s.

Material for sequencing was naive CXCR3+ CD8+ T cells from blood. This sample's subset: CD45RO-CCR7+CD27+CD95- naive CD8+ T cells expressing CXCR3 (TNR3+). These receptors were obtained from a human donor in good health. Some clones in this sample may be carry-over from other donors' samples.

The CDR3 sequence is CASSQGGIWNSPLHF. The chain couples TRBV4-1 to TRBJ1-6; the D gene TCRdb calls, TRBD1, cannot be checked with no DNA. This CDR3 is built from 15 residues. From germline, CDR1 is MGHRA and CDR2 YSYEKL.

The chain couples TRBV20-1 to TRBJ2-7; absent DNA, TCRdb's TRBD1 call cannot be checked. The germline V gene has CDR1 DFQATT and CDR2 SNEGSKA (reference sequence). CDR3 length: 15 amino acids. The CDR3 region is CSARVTAKSSYEQYF.

The chain employs TRBV6-2 or TRBV6-3 and TRBJ2-1. The CDR3 has 15 residues. In germline, CDR1 is MNHEY, CDR2 SVGEGT. The chain's CDR3 is CASSYWHPSYNEQFF.

This chain uses TRBV7-2 with TRBJ2-7. Germline CDR1 is SGHTA and CDR2 is FQGNSA. There are 14 residues in the CDR3. CDR3 residues: CANSLPRGLHEQYF. Supplemented by reference TRBV7-2 and TRBJ2-7, the full variable domain reads GAGVSQSPSNKVTEKGKDVELRCDPISGHTALYWYRQSLGQGLEFLIYFQGNSAPDKSGLPSDRFSAERTGGSVSTLTIQRTQQEDSAVYLCANSLPRGLHEQYFGPGTRLTVT.

This sequence joins TRBV20-1 and TRBJ2-2. Germline V lookup: CDR1 DFQATT, CDR2 SNEGSKA (reference sequence). The CDR3 has 14 residues. CDR3: CSARDPEFTGELFF.

J is TRBJ2-1 and V is TRBV4-3; TCRdb outputs TRBD1, but without DNA this stays unchecked. The CDR3 covers 13 residues. Germline V CDR1 and CDR2: LGHNA, YSLEER. The CDR3: CASSHYRGNEQFF.

The chain combines TRBV4-3 with TRBJ2-4; the D gene TCRdb calls, TRBD1, cannot be checked with no DNA. The V gene's germline CDR1 is LGHNA and CDR2 YSLEER. The CDR3 is 16 residues long. The chain's CDR3 is CASSQEGREPKNIQYF.

This chain links TRBV7-9 with TRBJ2-5; TCRdb calls TRBD1, which cannot be checked without DNA. CDR3 length: 18 amino acids. CDR1 and CDR2 (germline): SEHNR, FQNEAQ (reference sequence). The CDR3 sequence is CASSLEGYGRSFQETQYF.

V gene TRBV7-8 combines with J gene TRBJ1-2. Germline V gene data show CDR1 as SGHVS and CDR2 as FQNEAQ. This CDR3 is built from 13 residues. The chain's CDR3 is CASSFGANYGYTF. Combining the CDR3 with reference TRBV7-8 and TRBJ1-2 gives the whole variable domain GAGVSQSPRYKVAKRGQDVALRCDPISGHVSLFWYQQALGQGPEFLTYFQNEAQLDKSGLPSDRFFAERPEGSVSTLKIQRTQQEDSAVYLCASSFGANYGYTFGSGTRLTVV.

The V and J genes are TRBV7-2 and TRBJ1-4; TCRdb selects TRBD1, and the lack of DNA leaves this call unchecked. The CDR3 totals 15 residues. CDR1 is SGHTA, CDR2 FQGNSA, per germline. CDR3 amino acids: CASSLDPGKSEKLFF.

This chain connects TRBV12-3 or TRBV12-4 to TRBJ2-5; absent DNA, TCRdb's TRBD1 call cannot be checked. The CDR3 contains 17 residues. CDR3 region: CASSFVGQGEIAETQYF.

The chain carries TRBV4-3 and TRBJ2-7. The length of the CDR3 is 15 residues. Germline values: CDR1 LGHNA, CDR2 YSLEER. CDR3 amino acids: CASSQDEDSSYEQYF.

This chain's CDR3 is CASSLGSPGPGFNQPQHF. V gene TRBV7-2 combines with J gene TRBJ1-5; TCRdb's D call, TRBD1, is unchecked because there is no DNA. From germline, CDR1 is SGHTA and CDR2 FQGNSA. The CDR3 has 18 residues.

The rearrangement uses TRBV29-1 and TRBJ2-7; TCRdb's D call, TRBD1, is unchecked because there is no DNA. The CDR3 contains 13 residues. Germline assignment: CDR1 SQVTM and CDR2 ANQGSEA. This CDR3 is CSAEPGYPYEQYF.

The rearrangement links TRBV21-1 to TRBJ2-1; absent DNA, TCRdb's TRBD1 call cannot be checked. TRBV21-1 is tagged as a pseudogene. CDR3 length: 13 amino acids. CDR3 amino acids: CASSKESPGAQFF.

The rearrangement uses TRBV29-1 and TRBJ1-2. From germline, CDR1 is SQVTM and CDR2 ANQGSEA. CDR3 size: 12 residues. CDR3 sequence: CSVVPPSGGYTF.

J is TRBJ2-3 and V is TRBV12-3 or TRBV12-4; TCRdb outputs TRBD2, but without DNA this stays unchecked. The CDR3 is made up of 15 amino acids. The CDR3: CASSFEGLAEDTQYF.

V is TRBV11-2 and J is TRBJ1-2. Germline V CDR1 and CDR2: SGHAT, FQNNGV. The CDR3 loop spans 13 amino acids. The CDR3: CASSLGSNYGYTF.

The V and J genes are TRBV29-1 and TRBJ2-3; no DNA is available, so the TRBD2 call from TCRdb remains unchecked. This CDR3 is 13 amino acids long. The germline CDR1 and CDR2 sequences are SQVTM and ANQGSEA. CDR3 loop: CSIPSGGTDTQYF.

The CDR3 reads CASSPGQGAHEQYF. The chain couples TRBV9 to TRBJ2-7; TCRdb designates TRBD1, a call that cannot be tested without DNA. The CDR3 length is 14 residues. The germline CDR1 and CDR2 sequences are SGDLS and YYNGEE.